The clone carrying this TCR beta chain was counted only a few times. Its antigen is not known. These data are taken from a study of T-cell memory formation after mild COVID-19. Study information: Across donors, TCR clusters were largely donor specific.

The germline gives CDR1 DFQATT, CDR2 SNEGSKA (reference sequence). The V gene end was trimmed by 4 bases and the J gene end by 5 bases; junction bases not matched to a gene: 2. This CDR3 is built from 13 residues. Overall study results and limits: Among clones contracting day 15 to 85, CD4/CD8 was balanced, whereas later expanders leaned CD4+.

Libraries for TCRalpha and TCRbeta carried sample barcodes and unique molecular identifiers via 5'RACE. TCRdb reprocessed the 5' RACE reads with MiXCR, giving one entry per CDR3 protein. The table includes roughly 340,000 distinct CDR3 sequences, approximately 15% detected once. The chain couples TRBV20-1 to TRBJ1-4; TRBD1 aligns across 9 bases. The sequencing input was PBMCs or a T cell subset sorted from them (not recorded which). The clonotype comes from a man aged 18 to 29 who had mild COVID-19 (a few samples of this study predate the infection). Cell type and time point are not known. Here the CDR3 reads CSAIDRGNEKLFF. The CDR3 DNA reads TGCAGTGCTATCGACAGGGGGAATGAAAAACTGTTTTTT.